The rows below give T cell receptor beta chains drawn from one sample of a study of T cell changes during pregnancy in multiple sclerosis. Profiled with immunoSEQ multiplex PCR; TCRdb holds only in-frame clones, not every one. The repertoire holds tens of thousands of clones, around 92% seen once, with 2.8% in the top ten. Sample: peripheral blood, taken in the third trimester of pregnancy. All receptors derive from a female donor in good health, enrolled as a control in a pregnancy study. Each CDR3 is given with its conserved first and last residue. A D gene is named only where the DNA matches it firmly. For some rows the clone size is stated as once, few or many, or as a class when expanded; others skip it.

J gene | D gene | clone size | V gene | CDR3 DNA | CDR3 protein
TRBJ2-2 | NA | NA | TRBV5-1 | TGCGCCAGCAGCTCCGACAGTAACACCGGGGAGCTGTTTTTT | CASSSDSNTGELFF
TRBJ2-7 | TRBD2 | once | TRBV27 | TGTGCCAGCAGTTTGCGGCAGGGGCCGGGAGGGAGCTCCTACGAGCAGTACTTC | CASSLRQGPGGSSYEQYF
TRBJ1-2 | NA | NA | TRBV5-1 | TGCGCCAGCAGTTATCAGGGCTATGGCTACACCTTC | CASSYQGYGYTF
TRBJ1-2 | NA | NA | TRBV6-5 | TGTGCCAGCAGTTACATCTCTCGGGGTGTCTATGGCTACACCTTC | CASSYISRGVYGYTF
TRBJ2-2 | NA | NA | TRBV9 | TGTGCCAGCAGTCCTAACCCGACAGTGGGCACCGGGGAGCTGTTTTTT | CASSPNPTVGTGELFF
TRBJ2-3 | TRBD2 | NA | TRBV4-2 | TGTGCCAGCAGCCAAGGGGCCGCGGGAGGTCCGGATACGCAGTATTTT | CASSQGAAGGPDTQYF
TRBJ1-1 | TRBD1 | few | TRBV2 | TGTGCCAGCAGAGGACAGGAGATGAACACTGAAGCTTTCTTT | CASRGQEMNTEAFF
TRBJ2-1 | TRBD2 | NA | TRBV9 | TGTGCCAGCAGCCCCGGACTAGCGGGAGGGGGGTTACCCTACAATGAGCAGTTCTTC | CASSPGLAGGGLPYNEQFF
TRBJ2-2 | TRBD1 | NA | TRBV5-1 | TGCGCCAGCAGCAGGGACAGTACCACCGGGGAGCTGTTTTTT | CASSRDSTTGELFF
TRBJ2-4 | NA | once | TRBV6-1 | TGTGCCAGCAGTGAACGCTGGGAGGAAAGGCCCACCAAAAACATTCAGTACTTC | CASSERWEERPTKNIQYF
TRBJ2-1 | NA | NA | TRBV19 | TGTGCCAGTAGTACCATCCAAGCAGGGCAGGGTGAGCAGTTCTTC | CASSTIQAGQGEQFF
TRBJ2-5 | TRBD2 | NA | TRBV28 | TGTGCCAGCAGTTTAGCGGCTAGCGGGGCCTCCGGCGGAGAGACCCAGTACTTC | CASSLAASGASGGETQYF
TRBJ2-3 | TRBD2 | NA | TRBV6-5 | TGTGCCAGCAGTTATCGGGGGGGCACAGATACGCAGTATTTT | CASSYRGGTDTQYF
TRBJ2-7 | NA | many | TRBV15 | TGTGCCACCAGCAAACAGGGATCCGAGCAGTACTTC | CATSKQGSEQYF
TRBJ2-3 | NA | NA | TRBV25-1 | TGTGCCAGCAGTGAGGCCGGCACAGATACGCAGTATTTT | CASSEAGTDTQYF